The sequence of this TCR beta chain was determined in a study of post-analysis software for immune sequencing data (dated by TCRdb to 2015 to 2017). Study-level background: The recorded disease courses included relapsing-remitting, secondary progressive and progressive-relapsing multiple sclerosis, and some patients had no subtype annotation. The multiple sclerosis patient repertoires were compared with approximately 11 previously published healthy control repertoires from donors aged about 6 to 26 years. A subset of samples was prepared in parallel using single-end sample barcoding, then pooled and co-amplified after Illumina adapter ligation.

TCR beta repertoires were profiled from peripheral blood of over 10 young patients with multiple sclerosis to demonstrate the VDJtools post-analysis software. Multiple sclerosis patients were children and adolescents aged 6 to 15 years. The method was PCR. The sample was run on an Illumina HiSeq 2500. To reduce PCR and sequencing biases, unique molecular identifiers were built into the TCR beta cDNA libraries. Approximately 500,000 cDNA molecules were obtained for every 1 to 10 million input T cells, so each molecule roughly corresponded to one T cell. The patient libraries were prepared and sequenced using the same protocol as the earlier healthy control dataset. Within a given batch, samples were prepared together, multiplexed and sequenced on the same HiSeq lane. As for the original processing: Raw barcoded reads were processed with MIGEC, and single-read molecular identifier groups were discarded before consensus assembly and CDR3 extraction. Clonotype tables were post-analysed with VDJtools, normalizing diversity by down-sampling all datasets to the smallest sample size. Repertoire overlap clustering matched CDR3 amino acid but not nucleotide sequences to correct batch-related cross-sample contamination. TCRdb cleaned the public reads at Q25 with fastp, built clones with MiXCR and kept in-frame beta chains. Rows merge per CDR3 protein into single entries with the most common DNA and genes. Here the V and J calls rest on TCRdb's processing, not on the authors' analysis. For this sample the table gives around 260,000 distinct CDR3 sequences, of which about 40% were detected only once. The biggest ten clones account for more than 4% of the sample.

There are 13 amino acids in the CDR3, from cysteine to phenylalanine inclusive. Only the CDR3 part of the read is kept: 39 bases, read in frame from the first base. The germline V gene specifies LGHNA as CDR1 and YSLEER as CDR2. Relative to germline, V is 0 bases shorter and J is 6 bases shorter, with 7 bases between their ends. Broader findings and caveats from the paper: Direct clustering with F measure revealed strong co-clustering of samples prepared in the same batch, which led to a batch-effect correction. A few TRBV segments, including TRBV5-6, TRBV5-1 and TRBV20-1, were significantly more frequent in patients than controls. The control group was slightly older than the multiple sclerosis patient group. Compared with controls, multiple sclerosis patients had significantly lower normalized Chao1 diversity, a finding suggesting substantial peripheral T-cell clonal expansion.

For this clonotype: The antigen it recognizes is unknown. Within one base of it there is no much larger clone, and no base qualities were kept.

Specimen: blood. This TCR was recovered from a girl aged 10-17 years with multiple sclerosis. The sequence links TRBV4-3 to TRBJ2-3; no D segment can be confidently identified. Read as DNA, the sequence is TGCGCCAGCAGCCAAGATCGTTGGGATACGCAGTATTTT. It translates to CASSQDRWDTQYF.